This TCR beta chain was recorded in a study of cytomegalovirus exposure and HLA in healthy donors. Study-wide results and limits: It was approximately 150 TCR beta chains that were listed as cytomegalovirus-associated. It is likely that the observed cluster of highly shared sequence variants was a sequencing artifact.

Likely unrecorded immune exposures existed in these nominally healthy donors. PCR employed 60 Vbeta and 13 Jbeta primers. TCRdb keeps only in-frame clones here, not all; method: immunoSEQ multiplex PCR. The data show 100,000 to 150,000 clones, with about 68% seen just once and 4% held by the top ten. This clone was seen just once. Antigen specificity is unknown. This sequence was found in a man aged 35-49 years in good health and CMV-seropositive. The sample taken for sequencing was PBMCs.

The CDR3 protein is CASSFLASGGAGETQYF. In DNA, the CDR3 is TGTGCCAGCAGTTTCCTAGCTAGCGGGGGGGCGGGGGAGACCCAGTACTTC. The gene calls are TRBV27 and TRBJ2-5; 12 bases are a match to TRBD2. Looked up from germline, CDR1 is MNHEY and CDR2 is SMNVEV (reference sequence). The CDR3 has 17 amino acids. Trimming took 3 bases from V and 5 from J; bases not matched to a gene: 10.